This record covers a single T cell receptor (beta chain). The data were taken from a study of T cell responses to AZD1222 COVID-19 vaccine. Clones were sequenced by immunoSEQ multiplex PCR, and TCRdb holds only the in-frame ones, with some missing. There are some 150,000 clones in the sample; over 90% occur only once, and over 0.85% lies in the top ten. The CDR3 sequence is 17 residues long. V lost 4 bases to trimming and J lost 3 bases; unmatched junction nucleotides: 9. CDR1 SGHVS and CDR2 FNYEAQ come from the germline V gene. The sequenced sample was peripheral blood, obtained on day 0 of MenACWY control vaccination. The chain recombines TRBV7-6 with TRBJ2-1; 10 bases match TRBD2. This TCR came from an adult in good health. The CDR3 here is CASSYSPRTSGYNEQFF. DNA of the CDR3: TGTGCCAGCAGCTACAGCCCCCGGACTAGCGGCTACAATGAGCAGTTCTTC.